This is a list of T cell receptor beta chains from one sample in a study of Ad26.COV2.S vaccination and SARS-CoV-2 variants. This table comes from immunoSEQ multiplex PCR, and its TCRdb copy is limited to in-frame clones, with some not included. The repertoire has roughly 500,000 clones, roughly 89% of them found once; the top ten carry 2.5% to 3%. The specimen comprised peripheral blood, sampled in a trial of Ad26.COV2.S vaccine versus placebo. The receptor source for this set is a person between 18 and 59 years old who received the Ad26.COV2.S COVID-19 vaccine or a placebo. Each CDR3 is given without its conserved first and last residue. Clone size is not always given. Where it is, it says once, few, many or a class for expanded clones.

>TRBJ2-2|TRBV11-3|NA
ASSFGGEVGTGELF
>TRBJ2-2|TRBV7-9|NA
ASSAGTENTGELF
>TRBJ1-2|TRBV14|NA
ASSQEAGGRRYGYT
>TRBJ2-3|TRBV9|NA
ASSPRPLGSGRDTQY
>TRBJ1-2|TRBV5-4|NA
ASSLRQGIGYT
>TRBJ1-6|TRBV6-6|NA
ASRRDRSYNSPLH
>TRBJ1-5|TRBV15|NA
ATSYGLETPQH
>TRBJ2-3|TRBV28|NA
ASSLFLDATDTQY
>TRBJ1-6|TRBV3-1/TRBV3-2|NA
ASSHYRDNSPLH
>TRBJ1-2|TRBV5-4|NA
ASSLGGQGSNYGYT
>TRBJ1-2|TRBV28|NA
ASSWTGAGSGYT
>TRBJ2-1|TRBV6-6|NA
ASSYMPGDEQF
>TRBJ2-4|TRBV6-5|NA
ASSISANIQY
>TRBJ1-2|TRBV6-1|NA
ASSEVSYNYGYT
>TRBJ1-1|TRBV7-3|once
ASSSSGNTEAF
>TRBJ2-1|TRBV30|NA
AGTLAGRSYNEQF
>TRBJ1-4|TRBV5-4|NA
ASSLLDSPTNEKLF
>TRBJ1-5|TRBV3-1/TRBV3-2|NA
ASSHGGRGLGNQPQH
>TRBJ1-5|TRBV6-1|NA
ASSELSRPQH